This TCR beta chain was observed in a study of T cells in Graves' hyperthyroidism and ophthalmopathy. General study findings and limits: Model predictions of ophthalmopathy came a median around 6.5 months before onset.

Hyperthyroidism was newly diagnosed in patients aged 18 to 65 (duration under 2 months). Orbital computed tomography and thyroid ultrasound, together with serum TRAb and thyroxine and clinical symptoms, were used for diagnoses. Template material for amplifying TCR beta CDR3 regions consisted of RNA transcripts. The HTBI set primed first-round TCR CDR3 RT-PCR. MiXCR, run by TCRdb on the multiplex PCR reads, gives a single entry per CDR3 protein. This table holds 400,000 to 500,000 distinct CDR3 sequences, 14% found once. This clonotype was found a few times. The antigen is unknown. The V end lost 9 bases, the J end lost 4 bases, and 13 bases lay between the germline ends. The CDR3 loop spans 14 amino acids. The germline V gene encodes CDR1 LNHDA and CDR2 SQIVND (reference sequence).

This sequence was found in a woman aged 18 to 35 with Graves' hyperthyroidism. The sequenced sample was blood. The gene calls are TRBV19 and TRBJ2-6, with D hard to call. CDR3 protein: CASATLGGANVLTF. CDR3 sequence (DNA): TGTGCCAGCGCGACGCTAGGGGGGGCCAACGTCCTGACTTTC.